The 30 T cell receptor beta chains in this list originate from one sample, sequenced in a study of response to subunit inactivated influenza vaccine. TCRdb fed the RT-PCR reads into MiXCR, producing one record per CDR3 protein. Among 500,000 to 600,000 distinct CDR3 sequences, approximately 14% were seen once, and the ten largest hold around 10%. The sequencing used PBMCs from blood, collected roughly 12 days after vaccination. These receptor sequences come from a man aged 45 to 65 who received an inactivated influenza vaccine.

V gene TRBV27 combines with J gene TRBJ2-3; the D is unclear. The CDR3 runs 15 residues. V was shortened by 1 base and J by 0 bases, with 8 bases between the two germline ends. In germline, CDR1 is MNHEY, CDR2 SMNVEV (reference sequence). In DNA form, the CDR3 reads TGTGCCAGCAGTTTATACCACGGGAGCACAGATACGCAGTATTTT. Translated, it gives CASSLYHGSTDTQYF.

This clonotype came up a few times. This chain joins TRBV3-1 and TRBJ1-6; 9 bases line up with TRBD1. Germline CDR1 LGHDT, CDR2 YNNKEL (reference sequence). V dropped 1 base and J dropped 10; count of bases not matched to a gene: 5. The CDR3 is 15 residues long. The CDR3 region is CASSQVGQGVSPLHF. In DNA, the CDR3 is TGTGCCAGCAGCCAAGTGGGACAGGGAGTCTCACCCCTCCACTTT.

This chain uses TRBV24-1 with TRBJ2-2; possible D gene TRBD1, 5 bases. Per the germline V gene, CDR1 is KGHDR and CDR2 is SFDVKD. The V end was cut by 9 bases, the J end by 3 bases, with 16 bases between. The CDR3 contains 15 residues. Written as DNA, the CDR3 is TGTGCCACCGGCCAGGGCACCCTCGACACCGGGGAGCTGTTTTTT. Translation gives CATGQGTLDTGELFF.

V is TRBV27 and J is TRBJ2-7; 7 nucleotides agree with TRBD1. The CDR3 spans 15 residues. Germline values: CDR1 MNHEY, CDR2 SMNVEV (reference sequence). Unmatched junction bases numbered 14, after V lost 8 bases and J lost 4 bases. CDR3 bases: TGTGCCAGCTCCCCCACACAGGGGTTCACGTACGAGCAGTACTTC. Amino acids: CASSPTQGFTYEQYF.

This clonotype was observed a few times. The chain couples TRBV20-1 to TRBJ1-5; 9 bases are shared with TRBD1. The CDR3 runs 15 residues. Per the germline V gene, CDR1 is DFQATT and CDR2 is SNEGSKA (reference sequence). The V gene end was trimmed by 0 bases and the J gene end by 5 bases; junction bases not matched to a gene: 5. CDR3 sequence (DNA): TGCAGTGCTAGAGAAGGAGGGACAGGGCATCAGCCCCAGCATTTT. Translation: CSAREGGTGHQPQHF.

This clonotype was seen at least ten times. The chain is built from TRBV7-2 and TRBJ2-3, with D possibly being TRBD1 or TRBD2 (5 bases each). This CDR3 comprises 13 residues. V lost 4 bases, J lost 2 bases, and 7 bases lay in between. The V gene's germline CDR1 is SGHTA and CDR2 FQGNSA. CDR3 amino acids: CASSSGTTDTQYF. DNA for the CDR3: TGTGCCAGCAGCTCGGGGACCACAGATACGCAGTATTTT.

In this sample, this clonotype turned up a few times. The CDR3 DNA follows: TGTGCCAGCAGCTTAGTTCCCCTCTACGAGCAGTACTTC. Its translation: CASSLVPLYEQYF. V and J are TRBV7-9 and TRBJ2-7; D gene uncertain. The V gene lost 1 base and the J gene lost 3 bases, with 7 bases spanning the gap. CDR3 length: 13 residues. The germline CDR1 and CDR2 sequences are SEHNR and FQNEAQ (reference sequence).

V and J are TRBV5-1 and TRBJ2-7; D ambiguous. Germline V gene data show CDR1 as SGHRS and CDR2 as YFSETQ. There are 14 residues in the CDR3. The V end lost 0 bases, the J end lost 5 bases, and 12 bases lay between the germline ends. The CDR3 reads CASSLAFLQDEQYF. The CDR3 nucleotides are TGCGCCAGCAGCTTGGCCTTTCTGCAGGACGAGCAGTACTTC. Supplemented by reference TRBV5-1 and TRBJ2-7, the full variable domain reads KAGVTQTPRYLIKTRGQQVTLSCSPISGHRSVSWYQQTPGQGLQFLFEYFSETQRNKGNFPGRFSGRQFSNSRSEMNVSTLELGDSALYLCASSLAFLQDEQYFGPGTRLTVT.

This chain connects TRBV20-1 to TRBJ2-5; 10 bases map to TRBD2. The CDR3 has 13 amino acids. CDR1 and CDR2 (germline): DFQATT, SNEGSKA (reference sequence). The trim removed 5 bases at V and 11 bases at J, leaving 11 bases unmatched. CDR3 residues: CSAPSGLAPSQYF. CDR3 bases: TGCAGTGCTCCCTCGGGACTAGCGCCTAGTCAGTACTTC.

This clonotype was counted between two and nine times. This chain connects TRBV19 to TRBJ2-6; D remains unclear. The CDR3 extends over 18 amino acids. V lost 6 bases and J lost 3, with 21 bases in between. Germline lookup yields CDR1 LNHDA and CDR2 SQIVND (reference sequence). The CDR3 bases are TGTGCCAGTAGAGGTGTAAAGGGTAGATTTTTTGGGGCCAACGTCCTGACTTTC. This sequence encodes CASRGVKGRFFGANVLTF.

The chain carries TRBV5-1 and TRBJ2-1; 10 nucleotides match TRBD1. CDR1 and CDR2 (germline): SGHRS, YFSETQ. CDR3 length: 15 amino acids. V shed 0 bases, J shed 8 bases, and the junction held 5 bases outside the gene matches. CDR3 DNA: TGCGCCAGCAGCTTGGTGGGACAGGGGTACGATGAGCAGTTCTTC. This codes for CASSLVGQGYDEQFF.

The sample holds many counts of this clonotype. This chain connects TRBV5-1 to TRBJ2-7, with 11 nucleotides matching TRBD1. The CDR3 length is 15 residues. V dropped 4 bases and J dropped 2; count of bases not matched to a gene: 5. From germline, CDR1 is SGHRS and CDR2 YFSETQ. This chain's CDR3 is CASSMDRGLPYEQYF. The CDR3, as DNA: TGCGCCAGCAGCATGGACAGGGGGCTTCCCTACGAGCAGTACTTC.

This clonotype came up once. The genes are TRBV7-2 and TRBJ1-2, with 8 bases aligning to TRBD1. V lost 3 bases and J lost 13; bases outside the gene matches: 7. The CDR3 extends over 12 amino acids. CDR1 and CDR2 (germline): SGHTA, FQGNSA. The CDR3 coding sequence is TGTGCCAGCAGCTTCCGGACAGGGTTGAGCACCTTC. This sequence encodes CASSFRTGLSTF.

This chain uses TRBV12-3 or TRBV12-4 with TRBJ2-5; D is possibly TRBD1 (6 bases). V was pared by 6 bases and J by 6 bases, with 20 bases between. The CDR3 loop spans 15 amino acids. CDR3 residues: CASSSRTDLGKTQYF. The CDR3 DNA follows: TGTGCCAGCAGCTCGAGGACAGATCTAGGGAAGACCCAGTACTTC.

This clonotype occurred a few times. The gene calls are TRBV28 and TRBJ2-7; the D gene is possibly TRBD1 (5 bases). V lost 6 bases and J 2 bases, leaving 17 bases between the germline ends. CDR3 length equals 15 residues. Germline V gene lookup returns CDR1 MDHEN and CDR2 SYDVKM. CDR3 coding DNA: TGTGCCAGCAGCCCCAGGCAGGGCCTAACCTACGAGCAGTACTTC. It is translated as CASSPRQGLTYEQYF.

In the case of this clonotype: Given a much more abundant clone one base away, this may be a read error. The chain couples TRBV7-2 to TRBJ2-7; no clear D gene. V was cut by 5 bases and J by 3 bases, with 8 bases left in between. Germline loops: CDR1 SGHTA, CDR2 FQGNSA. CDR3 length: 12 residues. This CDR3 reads CASSPQNYEQYF. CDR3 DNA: TGTGCCAGCAGCCCACAGAACTACGAGCAGTACTTC.

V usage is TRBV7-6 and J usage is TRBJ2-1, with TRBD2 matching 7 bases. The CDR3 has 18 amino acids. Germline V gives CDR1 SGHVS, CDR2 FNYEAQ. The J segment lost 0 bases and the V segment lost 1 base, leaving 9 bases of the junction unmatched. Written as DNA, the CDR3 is TGTGCCAGCAGCTTAGGGGTCCTAGGCGGGAGCTCCTACAATGAGCAGTTCTTC. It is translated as CASSLGVLGGSSYNEQFF.

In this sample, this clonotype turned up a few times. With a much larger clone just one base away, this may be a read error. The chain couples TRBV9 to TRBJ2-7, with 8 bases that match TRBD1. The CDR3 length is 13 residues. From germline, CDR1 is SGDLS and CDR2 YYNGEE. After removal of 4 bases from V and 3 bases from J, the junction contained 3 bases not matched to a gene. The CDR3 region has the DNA TGTGCCAGCAGCAATGGACAGGGCTACGAGCAGTACTTC. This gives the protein CASSNGQGYEQYF.

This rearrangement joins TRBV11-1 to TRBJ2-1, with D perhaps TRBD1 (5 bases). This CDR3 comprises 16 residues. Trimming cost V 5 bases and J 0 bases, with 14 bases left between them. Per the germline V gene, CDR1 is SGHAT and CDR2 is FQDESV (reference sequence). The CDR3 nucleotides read TGTGCCAGCAGCCCCGGACAACTCGGCTCCTACAATGAGCAGTTCTTC. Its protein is CASSPGQLGSYNEQFF.

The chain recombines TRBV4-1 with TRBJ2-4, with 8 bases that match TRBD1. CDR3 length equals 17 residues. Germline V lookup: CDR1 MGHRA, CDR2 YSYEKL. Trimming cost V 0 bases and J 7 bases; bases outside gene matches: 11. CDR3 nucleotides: TGCGCCAGCAGCCAAGATCGGACAGGGTTGGGTTTTAACATTCAGTACTTC. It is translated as CASSQDRTGLGFNIQYF.

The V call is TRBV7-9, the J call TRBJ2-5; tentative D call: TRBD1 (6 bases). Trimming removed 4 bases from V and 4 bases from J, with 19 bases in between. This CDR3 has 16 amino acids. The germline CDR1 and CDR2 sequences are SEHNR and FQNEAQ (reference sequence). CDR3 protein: CASSSWGRGWGETQYF. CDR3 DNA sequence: TGTGCCAGCAGCTCCTGGGGCAGGGGATGGGGAGAGACCCAGTACTTC.

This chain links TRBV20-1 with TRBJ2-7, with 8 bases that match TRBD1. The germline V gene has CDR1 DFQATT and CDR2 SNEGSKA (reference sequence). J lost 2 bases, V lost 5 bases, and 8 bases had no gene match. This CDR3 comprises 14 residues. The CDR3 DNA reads TGCAGTGCTTCGGACAGGGAGCCCCCCTACGAGCAGTACTTC. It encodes CSASDREPPYEQYF.

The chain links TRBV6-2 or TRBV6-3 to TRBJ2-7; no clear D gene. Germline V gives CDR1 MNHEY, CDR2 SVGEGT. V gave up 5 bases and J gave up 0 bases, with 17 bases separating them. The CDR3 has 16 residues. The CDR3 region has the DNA TGTGCCAGCAGTCCCTTCGTGGGTCCAAGCTCCTACGAGCAGTACTTC. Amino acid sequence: CASSPFVGPSSYEQYF.

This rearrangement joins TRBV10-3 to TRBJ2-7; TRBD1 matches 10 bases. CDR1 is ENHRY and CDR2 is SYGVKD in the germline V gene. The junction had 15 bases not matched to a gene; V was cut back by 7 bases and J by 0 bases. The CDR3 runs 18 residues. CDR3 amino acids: CAIILGQGGFFLSYEQYF. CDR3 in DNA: TGTGCCATCATTTTAGGACAGGGGGGTTTTTTTCTCTCCTACGAGCAGTACTTC.

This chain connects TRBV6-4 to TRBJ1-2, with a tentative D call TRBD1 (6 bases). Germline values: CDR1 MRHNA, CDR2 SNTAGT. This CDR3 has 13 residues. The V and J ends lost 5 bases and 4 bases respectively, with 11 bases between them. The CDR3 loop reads CASSPDSSYGYTF. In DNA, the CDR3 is TGTGCCAGCAGTCCGGACAGCAGCTATGGCTACACCTTC.

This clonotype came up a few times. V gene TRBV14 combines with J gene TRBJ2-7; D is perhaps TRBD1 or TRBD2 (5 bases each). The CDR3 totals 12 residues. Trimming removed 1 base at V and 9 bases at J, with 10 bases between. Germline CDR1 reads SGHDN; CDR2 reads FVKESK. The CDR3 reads CASSQVRESQYF. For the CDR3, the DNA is TGTGCCAGCAGCCAAGTCAGGGAGTCGCAGTACTTC.

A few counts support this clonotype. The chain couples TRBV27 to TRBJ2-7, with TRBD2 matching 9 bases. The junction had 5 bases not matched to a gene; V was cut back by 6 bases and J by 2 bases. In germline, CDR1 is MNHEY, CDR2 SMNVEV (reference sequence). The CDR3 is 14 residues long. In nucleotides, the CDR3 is TGTGCCAGCAGAAGGACTAGCGAGACCTACGAGCAGTACTTC. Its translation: CASRRTSETYEQYF.

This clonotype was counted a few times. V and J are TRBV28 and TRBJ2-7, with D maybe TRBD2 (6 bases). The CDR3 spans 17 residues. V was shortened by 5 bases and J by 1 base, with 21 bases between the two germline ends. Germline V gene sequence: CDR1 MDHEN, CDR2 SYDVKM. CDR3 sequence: CASSHMNPGGSSYEQYF. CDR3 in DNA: TGTGCCAGCAGTCATATGAACCCCGGAGGGTCTTCCTACGAGCAGTACTTC.

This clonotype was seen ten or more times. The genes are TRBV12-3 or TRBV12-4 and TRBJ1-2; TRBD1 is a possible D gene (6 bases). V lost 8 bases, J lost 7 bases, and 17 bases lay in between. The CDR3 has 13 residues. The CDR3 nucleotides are TGTGCCAGCCAGAGGGGTACAGGGAGTGGCTACACCTTC. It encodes CASQRGTGSGYTF.

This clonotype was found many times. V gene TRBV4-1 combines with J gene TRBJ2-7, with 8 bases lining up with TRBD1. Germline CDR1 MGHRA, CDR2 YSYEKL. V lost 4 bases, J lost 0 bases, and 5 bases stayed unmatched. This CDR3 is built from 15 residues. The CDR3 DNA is TGCGCCAGCAGCCCGTACAGGGGGACCTCCTACGAGCAGTACTTC. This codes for CASSPYRGTSYEQYF.